This entry concerns a single TCR beta chain. V shed 4 bases, J shed 8 bases, and the junction held 7 bases outside the gene matches. The CDR3 covers 13 residues. The germline V gene has CDR1 SGHDN and CDR2 FVKESK. The source of the sample is a study of blood T cell repertoires in COVID-19. Across the whole study: From T cells, B-cell-depleted T cells, or PBMCs came the material, which was cDNA or gDNA.

Authors' data handling: Counts of nucleated cells, estimated from reference gene primer amplification, were obtained. This table comes from immunoSEQ multiplex PCR, and its TCRdb copy is limited to in-frame clones, with some not included. The D gene and trimming were derived from the DNA, and the V and J assignments and clone size from that table. The table has 40,000 to 50,000 clones, roughly 85% seen once. The clonotype originates from a man in his 60s with acute or convalescent COVID-19. V is TRBV14 and J is TRBJ1-2, with 7 bases identical to TRBD1. Sequenced input: peripheral blood. The CDR3 nucleotides are TGTGCCAGCAGCCCTACGACAGGGAGCGGCTACACCTTC. This encodes CASSPTTGSGYTF.